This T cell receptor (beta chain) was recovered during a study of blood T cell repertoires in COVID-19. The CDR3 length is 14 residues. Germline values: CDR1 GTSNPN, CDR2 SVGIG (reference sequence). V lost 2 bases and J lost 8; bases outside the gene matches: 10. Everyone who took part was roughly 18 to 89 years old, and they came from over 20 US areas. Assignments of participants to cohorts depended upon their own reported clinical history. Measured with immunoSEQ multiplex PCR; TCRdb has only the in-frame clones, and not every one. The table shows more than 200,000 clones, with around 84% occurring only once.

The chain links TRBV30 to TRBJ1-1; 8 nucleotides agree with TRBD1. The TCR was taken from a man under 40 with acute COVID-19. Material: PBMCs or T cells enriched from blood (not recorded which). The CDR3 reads CAWSQGAPLLEAFF. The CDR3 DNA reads TGTGCCTGGAGTCAGGGGGCTCCCTTGCTCGAAGCTTTCTTT.